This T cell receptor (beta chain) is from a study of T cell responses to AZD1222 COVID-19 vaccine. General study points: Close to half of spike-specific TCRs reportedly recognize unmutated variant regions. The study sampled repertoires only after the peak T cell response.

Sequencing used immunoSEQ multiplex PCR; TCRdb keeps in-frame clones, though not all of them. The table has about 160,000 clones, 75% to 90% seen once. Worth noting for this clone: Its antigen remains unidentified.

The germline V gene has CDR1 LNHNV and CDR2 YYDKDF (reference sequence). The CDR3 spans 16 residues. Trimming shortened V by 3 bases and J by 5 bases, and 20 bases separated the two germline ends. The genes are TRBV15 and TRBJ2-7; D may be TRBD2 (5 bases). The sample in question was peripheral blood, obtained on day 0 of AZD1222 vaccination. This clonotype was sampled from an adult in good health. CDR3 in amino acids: CATSRNREPLKNEQYF. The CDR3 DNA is TGTGCCACCAGCAGGAATAGGGAGCCCCTAAAGAACGAGCAGTACTTC.